Listed below are T cell receptor beta chains from one sample, sequenced in a study of shared clonotypes between healthy human individuals. Assay: immunoSEQ multiplex PCR; the TCRdb copy retains only in-frame clones and omits some. The sample shows hundreds of thousands of clones, more than 95% of them seen only once. Sample: naive CD4+ T cells sorted from blood. The origin of the receptors is a woman aged 25 to 39 in good health. The CDR3 runs from the conserved cysteine through the conserved F or W.

len: 13
j_gene: TRBJ1-1
v_gene: TRBV6-5
CDR3aa: CASYAGRGTEAFF

len: 11
j_gene: TRBJ2-7
v_gene: TRBV20-1
CDR3aa: CSARGNHEQYF

len: 16
j_gene: TRBJ1-2
v_gene: TRBV10-1
CDR3aa: CASSESIPESNYGYTF

len: 14
j_gene: TRBJ2-7
v_gene: TRBV5-6
CDR3aa: CASSLAKASGKQYF

len: 14
j_gene: TRBJ1-1
v_gene: TRBV7-8
CDR3aa: CASSSGTGGTEAFF

len: 10
j_gene: TRBJ2-1
v_gene: TRBV28
CDR3aa: CASSLLDSFF

len: 15
j_gene: TRBJ2-7
v_gene: TRBV28
CDR3aa: CASSSPGQTTYEQYF

len: 13
j_gene: TRBJ1-2
v_gene: TRBV10-3
CDR3aa: CAISVKTDYGYTF

len: 15
j_gene: TRBJ1-5
v_gene: TRBV19
CDR3aa: CASSIAAGNYQPQHF

len: 14
j_gene: TRBJ1-4
v_gene: TRBV11-2
CDR3aa: CASSYPGYSEKLFF

len: 14
j_gene: TRBJ2-5
v_gene: TRBV5-1
CDR3aa: CASSPVAGQETQYF

len: 14
j_gene: TRBJ2-7
v_gene: TRBV18
CDR3aa: CASSSTTTSGEQYF

len: 13
j_gene: TRBJ1-1
v_gene: TRBV29-1
CDR3aa: CSVGGAGFSEAFF

len: 14
j_gene: TRBJ1-1
v_gene: TRBV19
CDR3aa: CASSIVGANTEAFF

len: 11
j_gene: TRBJ2-7
v_gene: TRBV5-1
CDR3aa: CASSGRGGQYF

len: 14
j_gene: TRBJ1-4
v_gene: TRBV28
CDR3aa: CASGPDSSNEKLFF

len: 14
j_gene: TRBJ2-7
v_gene: TRBV6-1
CDR3aa: CASSPDSDSHEQYF

len: 16
j_gene: .
v_gene: TRBV6-5
CDR3aa: CASSYVAGPSSYEQYF